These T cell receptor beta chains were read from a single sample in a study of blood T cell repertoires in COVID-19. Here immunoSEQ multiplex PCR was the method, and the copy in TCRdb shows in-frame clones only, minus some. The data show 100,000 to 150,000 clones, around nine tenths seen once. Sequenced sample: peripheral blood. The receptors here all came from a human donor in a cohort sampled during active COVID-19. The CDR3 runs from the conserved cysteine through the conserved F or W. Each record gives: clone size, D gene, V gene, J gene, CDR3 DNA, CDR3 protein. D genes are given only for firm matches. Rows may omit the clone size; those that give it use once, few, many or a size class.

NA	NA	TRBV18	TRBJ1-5	TGTGCCAGCTCACCCTCCCCGGCAGGGTGGAGCAATCAGCCCCAGCATTTT	CASSPSPAGWSNQPQHF
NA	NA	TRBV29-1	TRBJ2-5	TGCAGCGTTATCTTCCATGGGGGGGAGACCCAGTACTTC	CSVIFHGGETQYF
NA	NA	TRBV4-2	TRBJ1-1	TGTGCCAGCAGCCCATCAAACACTGAAGCTTTCTTT	CASSPSNTEAFF
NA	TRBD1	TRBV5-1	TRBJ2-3	TGCGCCAGCCGGGACAGGGGCATAGATACGCAGTATTTT	CASRDRGIDTQYF
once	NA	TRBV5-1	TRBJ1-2	TGCGCCAGCAGCTTTAATGGGGGGGAGGACGGCTACACCTTC	CASSFNGGEDGYTF
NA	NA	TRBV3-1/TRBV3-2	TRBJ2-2	TGTGCCAGCAGCCAAAGGGAGGGGGAGCTGTTTTTT	CASSQREGELFF
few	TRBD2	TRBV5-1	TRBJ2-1	TGCGCCAGCAGCTTGGGTAGCGGGGGGGCTAATGAGCAGTTCTTC	CASSLGSGGANEQFF
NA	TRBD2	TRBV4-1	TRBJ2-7	TGCGCCAGCAGCCGGGGACTAGCGGGAGCAATCTACGAGCAGTACTTC	CASSRGLAGAIYEQYF
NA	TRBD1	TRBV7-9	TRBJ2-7	TGTGCCAGCAGCAATCGGGACAGGGGCCAACCCGAAGGCCTCTACGAGCAGTACTTC	CASSNRDRGQPEGLYEQYF
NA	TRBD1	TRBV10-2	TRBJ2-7	TGCGCCAGCAGTGACTCTGGACAGGGGAAGGGCTACGAGCAGTACTTC	CASSDSGQGKGYEQYF
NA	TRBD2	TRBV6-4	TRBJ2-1	TGTGCCAGCAGTCCCTACCGTAGCGGGGGGGCCACTGAGCAGTTCTTC	CASSPYRSGGATEQFF
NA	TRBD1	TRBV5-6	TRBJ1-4	TGTGCCAGCAGCTGGAAGGGGGCTAGTGAAAAACTGTTTTTT	CASSWKGASEKLFF
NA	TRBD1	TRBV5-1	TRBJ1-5	TGCGCCAGCAGCCCGGGGGACAGGGCCCCTCAGCCCCAGCATTTT	CASSPGDRAPQPQHF
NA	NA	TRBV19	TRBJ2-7	TGTGCCAGTAGTATAGATCAGGGAAACCAGTACTTC	CASSIDQGNQYF
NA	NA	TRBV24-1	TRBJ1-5	TGTGCCACCAGTGCAGGGAATAGCAATCAGCCCCAGCATTTT	CATSAGNSNQPQHF
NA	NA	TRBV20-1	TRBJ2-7	TGCAGTGCGTATGTTTCGGGAGAGCAGTACTTC	CSAYVSGEQYF
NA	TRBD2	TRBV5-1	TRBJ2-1	TGCGCCAGCAGCTTACGGAGCGGGGGGATCTACAATGAGCAGTTCTTC	CASSLRSGGIYNEQFF
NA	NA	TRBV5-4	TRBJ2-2	TGTGCCAGCAGCTTGTACAGGGGGGGAAACGGGGAGCTGTTTTTT	CASSLYRGGNGELFF
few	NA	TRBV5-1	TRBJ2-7	TGCGCCAGCAGCTTGAGGGGGGGGGCAGCTCGGGAGCAGTACTTC	CASSLRGGAAREQYF
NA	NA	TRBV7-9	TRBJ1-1	TGTGCCAGCAGCTTAACCCAGGGTGTGATTTCTGAAGCTTTCTTT	CASSLTQGVISEAFF
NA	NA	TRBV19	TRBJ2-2	TGTGCCAGTAATAAGGGTCCCAGGGAGGACACCGGGGAGCTGTTTTTT	CASNKGPREDTGELFF
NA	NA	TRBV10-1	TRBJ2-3	TGCGCCAGCAGTGATTCTAGCACAGATACGCAGTATTTT	CASSDSSTDTQYF
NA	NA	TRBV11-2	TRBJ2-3	TGTGCCAGCAGCTTAGTCCGGGGGTTAGCCACAGATACGCAGTATTTT	CASSLVRGLATDTQYF
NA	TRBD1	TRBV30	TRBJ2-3	TGTGCCTGGAGAAGGGAACAGGGGAGTTCAGATACGCAGTATTTT	CAWRREQGSSDTQYF
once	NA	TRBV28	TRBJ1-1	TGTGCCAGCACCCCCTGGGGGCGGGGGACTGAAGCTTTCTTT	CASTPWGRGTEAFF
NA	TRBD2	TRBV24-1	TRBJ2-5	TGTGCCACCAGTGATCCCGGGGCTGGGGGGGGTCGGGAGACCCAGTACTTC	CATSDPGAGGGRETQYF
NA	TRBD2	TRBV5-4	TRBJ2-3	TGTGCCAGCAGCTTGCGTAGCGGGAGGCCCTACACAGATACGCAGTATTTT	CASSLRSGRPYTDTQYF
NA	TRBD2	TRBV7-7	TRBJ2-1	TGTGCTAGCAGCTTAACCGGGACTAGCGTCCTAAATGAGCAGTTCTTC	CASSLTGTSVLNEQFF
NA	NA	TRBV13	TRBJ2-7	TGTGCCAGCAGCACAGGGTTGGGCGCCTACGAGCAGTACTTC	CASSTGLGAYEQYF
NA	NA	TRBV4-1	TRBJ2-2	TGCGCCAGCAGCCAAGATCGGTTCGTCGGGGAGCTGTTTTTT	CASSQDRFVGELFF
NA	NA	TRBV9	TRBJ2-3	TGTGCCAGCAGCGTAGGAGGGTTGACGTATAGCACAGATACGCAGTATTTT	CASSVGGLTYSTDTQYF
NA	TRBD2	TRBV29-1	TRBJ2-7	TGCAGCGTTGGGAGAGCGGGAGGCCCCTACGAGCAGTACTTC	CSVGRAGGPYEQYF
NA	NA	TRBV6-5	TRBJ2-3	TGTGCCAGCAGTTGGACAGATTTTAGCACAGATACGCAGTATTTT	CASSWTDFSTDTQYF
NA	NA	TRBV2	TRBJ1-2	TGTGCCAAAAGGAAGGACAGAATTGGTGGCTACACCTTC	CAKRKDRIGGYTF
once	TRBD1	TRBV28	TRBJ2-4	TGTGCCAGCACCGACAGGGGGCGCGGAACCAAAAACATTCAGTACTTC	CASTDRGRGTKNIQYF
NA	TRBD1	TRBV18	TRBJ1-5	TGTGCCAGCTCACCCGGGACAGGGGTCAATCAGCCCCAGCATTTT	CASSPGTGVNQPQHF
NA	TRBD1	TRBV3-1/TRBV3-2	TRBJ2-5	TGTGCCAGCAGCCAAGGCAGGGGGCTGGAGACCCAGTACTTC	CASSQGRGLETQYF
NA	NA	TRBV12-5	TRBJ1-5	TGTGCTAGTGGTTTGGACCCAGGGCAGCCCCAGCATTTT	CASGLDPGQPQHF
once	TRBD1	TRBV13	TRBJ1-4	TGTGCCAGCAGCTCGCCCGGACAGGGGTATGAAAAACTGTTTTTT	CASSSPGQGYEKLFF
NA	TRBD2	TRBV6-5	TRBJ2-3	TGTGCCAGCAGGACTAGCGGGGGAAACACAGATACGCAGTATTTT	CASRTSGGNTDTQYF
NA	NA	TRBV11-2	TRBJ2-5	TGTGCCAGCAGCTTAGGGAAGTTGGGAGATCCATACCAAGAGACCCAGTACTTC	CASSLGKLGDPYQETQYF
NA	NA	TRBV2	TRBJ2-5	TGTGCCAGCCAAGGACAGATCCAAGAGACCCAGTACTTC	CASQGQIQETQYF
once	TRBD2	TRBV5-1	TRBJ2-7	TGCGCCAGCAGCTTTCTGGGGGGGGTCACCTACGAGCAGTACTTC	CASSFLGGVTYEQYF
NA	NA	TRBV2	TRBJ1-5	TGTGCCAGCAGTGAAACGCTGACAGGTAGCAATCAGCCCCAGCATTTT	CASSETLTGSNQPQHF